A single sample gave rise to the 20 T cell receptor beta chains below, sequenced in a study of early T cells in non-severe SARS-CoV-2 infection. TCRdb re-called the 5' RACE reads through MiXCR, storing one row per CDR3 protein. Of roughly 100,000 distinct CDR3 sequences detected, roughly 13% appear once; the ten largest clones hold about 6%. The specimen sequenced was whole blood. The source is an adult who was a healthcare worker with PCR-confirmed SARS-CoV-2 infection or an uninfected control (not recorded which).

This clonotype came up once. Relative to the germline gene, one junction end is altered; a read error may explain this. The chain uses TRBV9 and TRBJ2-5; D is possibly TRBD2 (6 bases). This CDR3 region has 15 residues. Germline lookup yields CDR1 SGDLS and CDR2 YYNGEE. The CDR3 DNA follows: TGTGCCAACAGCCGGGGCGGGAACTACCAAGAGACCCAGTACTTC. Translation gives CANSRGGNYQETQYF.

The rearrangement uses TRBV28 and TRBJ2-1; 7 nucleotides match TRBD1. Trimming took 5 bases from V and 2 from J; bases not matched to a gene: 6. CDR1 and CDR2 (germline): MDHEN, SYDVKM. CDR3 length: 15 residues. The CDR3 sequence is CASSQQGIAYNEQFF. CDR3 nucleotides: TGTGCCAGCAGTCAACAGGGGATCGCCTACAATGAGCAGTTCTTC.

The CDR3 nucleotides are TGTGCCAGCAGCCATTCCACGACAGCTTATGGCTACACCTTC. Translated, it gives CASSHSTTAYGYTF. V usage is TRBV5-4 and J usage is TRBJ1-2, with TRBD1 as a possible D gene (5 bases). The V end lost 4 bases, the J end lost 5 bases, and 15 bases lay between the germline ends. The CDR3 is made up of 14 amino acids. Germline CDR1 and CDR2: SGHNT and YYREEE (reference sequence).

In its sample, this clonotype was seen a few times. The chain has TRBV6-2 or TRBV6-3 and TRBJ2-2; perhaps TRBD1 as D (6 bases). CDR1 is MNHEY and CDR2 is SVGEGT in the germline V gene. Trimming removed 6 bases from V and 5 bases from J, with 16 bases in between. There are 15 residues in the CDR3. CDR3 sequence: CASSQQGPSTGELFF. In DNA form, the CDR3 reads TGTGCCAGCAGCCAACAGGGCCCCTCGACCGGGGAGCTGTTTTTT.

This sequence joins TRBV5-4 and TRBJ2-1; 11 nucleotides agree with TRBD2. The CDR3 loop spans 15 amino acids. Looked up from germline, CDR1 is SGHNT and CDR2 is YYREEE (reference sequence). Trimming removed 2 bases from V and 4 bases from J; junction bases left unmatched: 2. The CDR3 here is CASSLLAGDYNEQFF. Here the CDR3 DNA reads TGTGCCAGCAGCTTACTAGCGGGAGATTACAATGAGCAGTTCTTC. Supplemented by reference TRBV5-4 and TRBJ2-1, the full variable domain reads ETGVTQSPTHLIKTRGQQVTLRCSSQSGHNTVSWYQQALGQGPQFIFQYYREEENGRGNFPPRFSGLQFPNYSSELNVNALELDDSALYLCASSLLAGDYNEQFFGPGTRLTVL.

The chain employs TRBV20-1 and TRBJ1-4; TRBD1 might be the D (5 bases). Trimming pared 6 bases from V and 5 bases from J, leaving 19 bases between. Germline values: CDR1 DFQATT, CDR2 SNEGSKA (reference sequence). This CDR3 is 15 amino acids long. CDR3 sequence (DNA): TGCAGTGCAAAAAGTCCCTACGGGGCCAATGAAAAACTGTTTTTT. Translating gives CSAKSPYGANEKLFF.

The chain joins TRBV4-3 to TRBJ2-1; unclear D gene. Per the germline V gene, CDR1 is LGHNA and CDR2 is YSLEER. V dropped 4 bases and J dropped 2 bases, with 12 bases sitting between them. The CDR3 contains 15 residues. In DNA, the CDR3 is TGCGCCAGCAGCCCTCAGGTTCTAGCCTACAATGAGCAGTTCTTC. Residues: CASSPQVLAYNEQFF.

This clonotype was picked up a small number of times. The CDR3 loop is CASSDDRGTDTQYF. CDR3 DNA sequence: TGTGCCAGCAGTGACGACAGGGGCACAGATACGCAGTATTTT. The chain has TRBV25-1 and TRBJ2-3; 7 bases are shared with TRBD1. V lost 3 bases to trimming and J lost 1 base; unmatched junction nucleotides: 1. The germline CDR1 and CDR2 sequences are MGHDK and SYGVNS. The CDR3 loop spans 14 amino acids.

The chain employs TRBV6-6 and TRBJ1-2, with TRBD1 as a possible D gene (5 bases). This CDR3 region has 14 residues. The ends were cut back, 2 bases at V and 2 bases at J, with 9 bases in the middle. CDR1 MNHNY and CDR2 SVGAGI come from the germline V gene (reference sequence). CDR3 DNA: TGTGCCAGCAGTTACCCAGGGACCAACTATGGCTACACCTTC. It yields the protein CASSYPGTNYGYTF.

This clonotype was seen once. The genes are TRBV28 and TRBJ2-3; D is unclear. Per the germline V gene, CDR1 is MDHEN and CDR2 is SYDVKM. V gave up 3 bases and J gave up 9 bases, with 22 bases separating them. The length of the CDR3 is 16 residues. The CDR3 sequence: CASSFWRRIRVGTQYF. Here the CDR3 DNA reads TGTGCCAGCAGTTTTTGGCGGAGAATAAGGGTAGGAACGCAGTATTTT.

The rearrangement joins TRBV29-1 to TRBJ2-5, with TRBD1 matching over 10 bases. Germline CDR1 is SQVTM and CDR2 is ANQGSEA. V was pared by 1 base and J by 5 bases, with 7 bases of the junction left unmatched. This CDR3 has 15 amino acids. This CDR3 is CSVEAPGQGFETQYF. The CDR3 DNA is TGCAGCGTTGAAGCCCCGGGACAGGGGTTTGAGACCCAGTACTTC.

There are many counts of this clonotype. The chain recombines TRBV28 with TRBJ2-7; D tentatively reads TRBD1 or TRBD2 (5 bases each). Trimming took off 3 bases at V and 3 bases at J, with 15 bases between the two ends. This CDR3 region has 15 residues. Germline CDR1 MDHEN, CDR2 SYDVKM. CDR3 in DNA: TGTGCCAGCAGTTTTTCTCCGGGGCGCTTCTACGAGCAGTACTTC. This gives the protein CASSFSPGRFYEQYF. Combining the CDR3 with reference TRBV28 and TRBJ2-7 gives the whole variable domain DVKVTQSSRYLVKRTGEKVFLECVQDMDHENMFWYRQDPGLGLRLIYFSYDVKMKEKGDIPEGYSVSREKKERFSLILESASTNQTSMYLCASSFSPGRFYEQYFGPGTRLTVT.

This clonotype showed up just a few times. The chain is built from TRBV12-3 or TRBV12-4 and TRBJ1-2; D is ambiguous. Trimming removed 3 bases from V and 0 bases from J, with 20 bases in between. CDR3 size: 18 residues. In DNA, the CDR3 is TGTGCCAGCAGTTTTGAGGGTTACTTTTCGACTTCTAACTATGGCTACACCTTC. It yields the protein CASSFEGYFSTSNYGYTF.

This chain links TRBV18 with TRBJ2-2; a possible D gene is TRBD2 (5 bases). The ends were cut back, 5 bases at V and 5 bases at J, with 15 bases in the middle. Germline values: CDR1 KGHSH, CDR2 LQKENI. The length of the CDR3 is 15 residues. The CDR3 sequence is CASSFDYLGTGELFF. The DNA for the CDR3 is TGTGCCAGCTCATTCGACTACCTAGGGACCGGGGAGCTGTTTTTT.

This rearrangement joins TRBV20-1 to TRBJ2-1; TRBD2 aligns across 7 bases. The junction had 11 bases not matched to a gene; V was cut back by 5 bases and J by 7 bases. From germline, CDR1 is DFQATT and CDR2 SNEGSKA (reference sequence). The CDR3 covers 14 residues. CDR3 sequence (DNA): TGCAGTGCTCGGGTGGCGGGAGCAGGGAATGAGCAGTTCTTC. It codes for CSARVAGAGNEQFF.

The J gene is TRBJ2-3, the V gene TRBV7-8, with TRBD1 identical over 7 bases. The CDR3 runs to 14 residues. Germline V CDR1 and CDR2: SGHVS, FQNEAQ. The J segment lost 3 bases and the V segment lost 4 bases, leaving 4 bases of the junction unmatched. The CDR3 region is CASSSRQGTDTQYF. As DNA, the CDR3 is TGTGCCAGCAGCTCCCGACAGGGAACAGATACGCAGTATTTT.

In this sample, this clonotype turned up many times. This rearrangement joins TRBV4-2 to TRBJ2-7; TRBD2 might be the D (6 bases). CDR3 size: 15 residues. Germline V gene sequence: CDR1 LGHNA, CDR2 YNFKEQ. Between the trimmed V and J ends, which lost 0 bases and 4 bases, there was a span of 13 bases. The CDR3 DNA is TGTGCCAGCAGCCAAGAGGGCGCGGGGTTTTACGAGCAGTACTTC. It specifies CASSQEGAGFYEQYF.

This clonotype was seen more than once but under ten times. The rearrangement uses TRBV19 and TRBJ1-5, with D unresolved. The ends were cut back, 2 bases at V and 9 bases at J, with 11 bases in the middle. The germline CDR1 and CDR2 sequences are LNHDA and SQIVND (reference sequence). The CDR3 spans 13 residues. The CDR3 bases are TGTGCCAGTAGTATATCCCCGCGATGGCCCCAGCATTTT. Its translation: CASSISPRWPQHF.

This clonotype was seen repeatedly, ten times or more. This sequence joins TRBV6-1 and TRBJ2-5, with D tentatively TRBD1 (6 bases). The V gene's germline CDR1 is MNHNS and CDR2 SASEGT. This CDR3 has 14 amino acids. V lost 7 bases, J lost 2 bases, and 14 bases lay in between. The CDR3 sequence: CASTGGTRQETQYF. CDR3 nucleotides: TGTGCCAGCACCGGTGGGACAAGGCAAGAGACCCAGTACTTC.

This clonotype was observed a handful of times. This chain uses TRBV29-1 with TRBJ1-5, with 8 nucleotides matching TRBD1. J gave up 6 bases and V 6 bases, and 7 bases lay outside the gene matches. CDR3 length equals 13 residues. CDR1 and CDR2 (germline): SQVTM, ANQGSEA. The CDR3 sequence: CSVIQGVGQPQHF. The CDR3 bases are TGCAGCGTGATACAGGGGGTAGGTCAGCCCCAGCATTTT.